This paragraph reports one T cell receptor (beta chain). Its specificity is unknown. The data were taken from a study of shared clonotypes between healthy human individuals. Points from the study as a whole: Generation probabilities were higher for clonotypes shared across all four sorted-subset donors than for unshared ones.

J lost 4 bases, V lost 4 bases, and 5 bases had no gene match. In germline, CDR1 is MGHDK, CDR2 SYGVNS. This CDR3 spans 15 amino acids. The donors were all Caucasian adults (living in Nashville, Tennessee). The assay was carried out at the deep level. As handled by the study authors: From ImmunoSEQ came sequences covering only the junction and carrying no quality scores, so filtering differed. Generated by immunoSEQ multiplex PCR, the TCRdb table keeps only in-frame clones and is missing some. V and J calls and clone size are those listed in that table; D and trimming were worked out from the DNA. The top ten hold more than 0.12% of the sample, which has roughly 2.5 million clones, around 90% seen once.

The receptor comes from a man aged 18 to 35 in good health. The specimen was naive CD4+ T cells sorted from blood. Subset given: CD45RA+ positively selected. This sequence joins TRBV25-1 and TRBJ2-1, with 9 positions matching TRBD1. In nucleotides, the CDR3 is TGTGCCAGCAGTGCCCGGGACAGGGCTTACAATGAGCAGTTCTTC. Translating it yields CASSARDRAYNEQFF.